Below, 18 T cell receptor beta chains from the same sample are listed, as sequenced in a study of shared clonotypes between healthy human individuals. Generated by immunoSEQ multiplex PCR, the TCRdb table keeps only in-frame clones and is missing some. The profile covers some 1,900,000 clones, with about 95% appearing a single time and 1% to 1.5% taken by the ten largest. Positively selected for CCR7, the CD45RO-negative cells used as naive CD8 cells excluded terminally differentiated effector memory CD45RA+ cells. The sample consisted of naive CD8+ T cells sorted from blood. The receptors originated from a man aged 18 to 30 in good health.

The V call is TRBV27, the J call TRBJ1-2; D is possibly TRBD1 (6 bases). Trimming cost V 2 bases and J 4 bases, with 17 bases left between them. Looked up from germline, CDR1 is MNHEY and CDR2 is SMNVEV (reference sequence). The CDR3 covers 16 residues. The CDR3 here is CASSLLNPTGIYGYTF. CDR3 DNA sequence: TGTGCCAGCAGTTTACTGAACCCGACAGGAATCTATGGCTACACCTTC.

The gene calls are TRBV6-5 and TRBJ1-1; 9 bases line up with TRBD1. Germline V CDR1 and CDR2: MNHEY, SVGAGI. CDR3 size: 14 residues. V lost 5 bases, J lost 4 bases, and 5 bases stayed unmatched. The CDR3 sequence is CASSGTGFSTEAFF. The CDR3 bases are TGTGCCAGCAGTGGGACAGGGTTCTCCACTGAAGCTTTCTTT.

The gene calls are TRBV28 and TRBJ2-2; TRBD2 aligns across 15 bases. There are 18 residues in the CDR3. After removal of 4 bases from V and 2 bases from J, the junction contained 5 bases not matched to a gene. Per the germline V gene, CDR1 is MDHEN and CDR2 is SYDVKM. The CDR3 nucleotides read TGTGCCAGCAGTTCCGGACTAGCGGGGGGGATAAACACCGGGGAGCTGTTTTTT. This translates into CASSSGLAGGINTGELFF.

The rearrangement joins TRBV11-2 to TRBJ2-1, with 8 nucleotides matching TRBD2. The CDR3 runs to 16 residues. Germline CDR1 and CDR2: SGHAT and FQNNGV. The V and J ends lost 4 bases and 2 bases, in that order; junction bases with no gene match: 7. Here the CDR3 DNA reads TGTGCCAGCAGCTCCAGCGGGAGCTCTCCCTACAATGAGCAGTTCTTC. Encoded protein: CASSSSGSSPYNEQFF.

This clone was counted once. The chain couples TRBV4-3 to TRBJ1-1; maybe TRBD1 (6 bases). Per germline, CDR1 LGHNA and CDR2 YSLEER. Trimming pared 0 bases from V and 0 bases from J, leaving 14 bases between. The CDR3 is made up of 17 amino acids. Here the CDR3 reads CASSQEWAGDLNTEAFF. The CDR3 DNA reads TGCGCCAGCAGCCAAGAGTGGGCAGGGGACCTGAACACTGAAGCTTTCTTT.

The V gene is TRBV28, the J gene TRBJ2-1; possible D gene TRBD2, 6 bases. The germline CDR1 and CDR2 sequences are MDHEN and SYDVKM. This CDR3 contains 16 residues. Deletions cut 4 bases from V and 4 bases from J, with 17 bases between. The CDR3 DNA is TGTGCCAGCAGTTCTCCCAGGGAGGACGGATACAATGAGCAGTTCTTC. This codes for CASSSPREDGYNEQFF.

The sample holds one count of this clone. The chain carries TRBV7-9 and TRBJ1-5, with D perhaps matching TRBD1 (5 bases). From germline, CDR1 is SEHNR and CDR2 FQNEAQ (reference sequence). V was trimmed by 3 bases and J by 4 bases, leaving 10 bases between them. The length of the CDR3 is 14 residues. The CDR3 loop reads CASSFLGQNQPQHF. In nucleotides, the CDR3 is TGTGCCAGCAGCTTCCTCGGACAAAATCAGCCCCAGCATTTT.

This clone appeared once. Other DNA sequences in this sample translate to the same CDR3. The CDR3 sequence is CASSTGDYGYTF. CDR3 in DNA: TGTGCCAGCAGCACAGGGGACTATGGCTACACCTTC. V is TRBV9 and J is TRBJ1-2, with 7 bases identical to TRBD1. J was trimmed by 3 bases and V by 4 bases; bases with no gene match: 0. The CDR3 sequence is 12 residues long. Germline values: CDR1 SGDLS, CDR2 YYNGEE.

The chain recombines TRBV27 with TRBJ2-1; 10 bases line up with TRBD2. J lost 2 bases, V lost 5 bases, and 3 bases had no gene match. The CDR3 is 15 amino acids. From germline, CDR1 is MNHEY and CDR2 SMNVEV (reference sequence). CDR3 loop: CASSPLAGTYNEQFF. As DNA, the CDR3 is TGTGCCAGCAGTCCACTAGCGGGAACCTACAATGAGCAGTTCTTC.

The CDR3 here is CASSPQKVMNTEAFF. In DNA form, the CDR3 reads TGTGCCAGCAGCCCGCAAAAGGTCATGAACACTGAAGCTTTCTTT. The V and J genes are TRBV13 and TRBJ1-1; D gene unclear. V was shortened by 5 bases and J by 0 bases, with 13 bases between the two germline ends. This CDR3 is built from 15 residues. The germline gives CDR1 PRHDT, CDR2 FYEKMQ (reference sequence).

The V gene is TRBV10-3, the J gene TRBJ1-2; D is unclear. The V gene's germline CDR1 is ENHRY and CDR2 SYGVKD. Trimming removed 0 bases at V and 4 bases at J, with 9 bases between. The CDR3 runs 14 residues. This CDR3 reads CAISESLTIYGYTF. The CDR3 DNA sequence: TGTGCCATCAGTGAGTCGCTGACGATCTATGGCTACACCTTC.

A word on this clone: It differs at one base from a far larger clone, so likely a read error. The chain uses TRBV2 and TRBJ2-2, with D possibly called TRBD1 or TRBD2 (5 bases each). Trimming left V 7 bases short and J 6 bases short, with 18 bases between. The CDR3 contains 15 residues. In germline, CDR1 is SNHLY, CDR2 FYNNEI. CDR3 sequence: CASNEGRVAPGELFF. The CDR3, as DNA: TGTGCCAGCAATGAGGGCAGGGTAGCACCCGGGGAGCTGTTTTTT.

The rearrangement uses TRBV6-1 and TRBJ1-3; tentative D call: TRBD1 (5 bases). Trimming pared 8 bases from V and 0 bases from J, leaving 11 bases between. In germline, CDR1 is MNHNS, CDR2 SASEGT. This CDR3 is 14 amino acids long. CDR3 in amino acids: CASGGLLSGNTIYF. The DNA for the CDR3 is TGTGCCAGCGGGGGACTTCTCTCTGGAAACACCATATATTTT.

This chain uses TRBV5-6 with TRBJ2-7; perhaps TRBD2 as D (5 bases). The CDR3 spans 14 residues. Germline CDR1 reads SGHDT; CDR2 reads YYEEEE. V gave up 2 bases and J gave up 3 bases, with 12 bases separating them. The CDR3, as DNA: TGTGCCAGCAGCTTAACAGCGGAGTTCTACGAGCAGTACTTC. This translates into CASSLTAEFYEQYF.

V is TRBV29-1 and J is TRBJ1-4; 12 bases are shared with TRBD1. This CDR3 has 19 amino acids. From germline, CDR1 is SQVTM and CDR2 ANQGSEA. The trim removed 7 bases at V and 0 bases at J, leaving 15 bases unmatched. CDR3 in DNA: TGCAGCGCTCTATCACCGGGACAGGGGGCCCTTGCAACTAATGAAAAACTGTTTTTT. Translated, it gives CSALSPGQGALATNEKLFF.

The gene calls are TRBV21-1 and TRBJ2-7; the table names TRBD2, a call not compared with the DNA. TRBV21-1 is a listed pseudogene. The CDR3 sequence is 17 residues long. The CDR3 region has the DNA TGTGCCAGCAGCAAGAATTTCAAGGGAGGGGACCTCTACGAGCAGTACTTC. This translates into CASSKNFKGGDLYEQYF.

As regards this clone: The same CDR3 is also encoded by other DNA sequences in this sample. The gene calls are TRBV19 and TRBJ2-7; 8 nucleotides align to TRBD2. In germline, CDR1 is LNHDA, CDR2 SQIVND (reference sequence). J lost 4 bases, V lost 1 base, and 3 bases had no gene match. This CDR3 region has 14 residues. The chain's CDR3 is CASSIGTSGYEQYF. The DNA of the CDR3 is TGTGCCAGTAGTATAGGAACTAGCGGATACGAGCAGTACTTC. The complete variable domain, with remaining parts taken from reference TRBV19 and TRBJ2-7, reads DGGITQSPKYLFRKEGQNVTLSCEQNLNHDAMYWYRQDPGQGLRLIYYSQIVNDFQKGDIAEGYSVSREKKESFPLTVTSAQKNPTAFYLCASSIGTSGYEQYFGPGTRLTVT.

V and J are TRBV4-3 and TRBJ2-3; TRBD2 is a possible D gene (6 bases). The CDR3 loop spans 17 amino acids. Deletions cut 0 bases from V and 0 bases from J, with 13 bases between. Germline CDR1 LGHNA, CDR2 YSLEER. CDR3 nucleotides: TGCGCCAGCAGCCAAGATGGGTGGGAGGCAAGCACAGATACGCAGTATTTT. This gives the protein CASSQDGWEASTDTQYF.